The 30 T cell receptor beta chains in this list originate from one sample, sequenced in a study of sequential checkpoint blockade in melanoma. Profiled with immunoSEQ multiplex PCR; TCRdb holds only in-frame clones, not every one. Here the sample spans tens of thousands of clones, approximately 82% being singletons. Treatment indicated: randomized to nivolumab then ipilimumab (arm A) or the reverse (arm B). Specimen: CD8+ T cells sorted from blood (inferred from file names), collected from a patient given nivolumab and ipilimumab in sequence. These receptors originate from a human donor with melanoma.

This clone occurred once. The chain employs TRBV11-2 and TRBJ2-5; D may be TRBD1 (8 bases). Looked up from germline, CDR1 is SGHAT and CDR2 is FQNNGV. The length of the CDR3 is 16 residues. V shed 3 bases and J shed 2 bases, with 16 bases lying between them. The CDR3 DNA is TGTGCCAGCAGCTTTACAGACAGGGGAGGGCAAGAGACCCAGTACTTC. Its translation: CASSFTDRGGQETQYF. Variable domain in full (rest from reference TRBV11-2 and TRBJ2-5): EAGVAQSPRYKIIEKRQSVAFWCNPISGHATLYWYQQILGQGPKLLIQFQNNGVVDDSQLPKDRFSAERLKGVDSTLKIQPAKLEDSAVYLCASSFTDRGGQETQYFGPGTRLLVL.

The chain is built from TRBV27 and TRBJ2-1, with D maybe TRBD2 (6 bases). This CDR3 has 12 amino acids. Germline loops: CDR1 MNHEY, CDR2 SMNVEV (reference sequence). Trimming took 8 bases from V and 4 from J, leaving 9 bases between them. CDR3 amino acids: CASRREYNEQFF. The CDR3 DNA is TGTGCCAGCCGGAGGGAGTACAATGAGCAGTTCTTC.

The gene calls are TRBV5-6 and TRBJ1-2, with 9 bases aligning to TRBD1. The CDR3 is 16 amino acids. Trimming at V came to 1 base and at J to 0 bases, leaving 4 bases not matched to a gene. From germline, CDR1 is SGHDT and CDR2 YYEEEE. CDR3 sequence reads: CASSLPQGASNYGYTF. CDR3 in DNA: TGTGCCAGCAGCTTGCCACAGGGGGCCTCTAACTATGGCTACACCTTC.

V is TRBV5-1 and J is TRBJ2-4, with 7 bases matching TRBD2. V lost 3 bases to trimming and J lost 3 bases; unmatched junction nucleotides: 9. CDR3 length equals 16 residues. Germline assignment: CDR1 SGHRS and CDR2 YFSETQ. The CDR3 region has the DNA TGCGCCAGCAGCTGGGGGACTATTGGGGACAAAAACATTCAGTACTTC. Amino acids: CASSWGTIGDKNIQYF.

A single count supports this clone. This rearrangement joins TRBV30 to TRBJ2-7; TRBD2 matches at 7 bases. The germline V gene encodes CDR1 GTSNPN and CDR2 SVGIG (reference sequence). Trimming took 0 bases from V and 6 from J; bases not matched to a gene: 5. The CDR3 length is 13 residues. In nucleotides, the CDR3 is TGTGCCTGGAGTGTAGCGGGGATGGGCGAGCAGTACTTC. It is translated as CAWSVAGMGEQYF.

The chain carries TRBV2 and TRBJ1-2; 9 bases agree with TRBD1. Trimming at V came to 5 bases and at J to 7 bases, leaving 8 bases not matched to a gene. CDR3 length: 14 residues. Germline CDR1 reads SNHLY; CDR2 reads FYNNEI. In nucleotides, the CDR3 is TGTGCCAGCAGTCAAACCGGGACAGGGATTGGCTACACCTTC. The encoded protein is CASSQTGTGIGYTF.

This clone was detected only a few times. At the DNA level, this CDR3 is encoded by other sequences in the same sample as well. V usage is TRBV28 and J usage is TRBJ2-2; 9 bases map to TRBD1. With V trimmed by 0 bases and J by 4 bases, 3 bases remained unmatched. The germline CDR1 and CDR2 sequences are MDHEN and SYDVKM. This CDR3 is 16 amino acids long. CDR3 region: CASSLWDRGGTGELFF. For the CDR3, the DNA is TGTGCCAGCAGTTTATGGGACAGGGGAGGCACCGGGGAGCTGTTTTTT.

The rearrangement uses TRBV29-1 and TRBJ2-7; 12 bases are a match to TRBD1. Germline V lookup: CDR1 SQVTM, CDR2 ANQGSEA. V was pared by 2 bases and J by 5 bases, with 4 bases of the junction left unmatched. This CDR3 contains 14 residues. The CDR3 is CSVEKGTGGNEQYF. In DNA form, the CDR3 reads TGCAGCGTTGAAAAGGGGACAGGGGGCAACGAGCAGTACTTC.

V usage is TRBV27 and J usage is TRBJ1-5; no reliable D call. Germline CDR1 and CDR2: MNHEY and SMNVEV (reference sequence). V lost 1 base to trimming and J lost 0 bases, with 4 bases between them. The length of the CDR3 is 14 residues. CDR3 in amino acids: CASSLYYSNQPQHF. The CDR3 region has the DNA TGTGCCAGCAGTTTATATTATAGCAATCAGCCCCAGCATTTT.

The chain couples TRBV6-6 to TRBJ2-2; D perhaps matches TRBD2 (5 bases). Germline V gene data show CDR1 as MNHNY and CDR2 as SVGAGI (reference sequence). Trimming took off 0 bases at V and 7 bases at J, with 6 bases between the two ends. This CDR3 contains 13 residues. CDR3 in amino acids: CASSYSRDGELFF. The CDR3 coding sequence is TGTGCCAGCAGTTACTCGAGGGACGGGGAGCTGTTTTTT.

The chain has TRBV6-1 and TRBJ1-2; 7 bases map to TRBD1. The CDR3 is made up of 16 amino acids. Per germline, CDR1 MNHNS and CDR2 SASEGT. The V and J ends lost 2 bases and 2 bases, in that order; junction bases with no gene match: 8. The CDR3 loop is CASSERGLGANYGYTF. The DNA for the CDR3 is TGTGCCAGCAGTGAAAGGGGGCTCGGGGCCAACTATGGCTACACCTTC.

The chain uses TRBV5-1 and TRBJ2-7, with D unclear. The CDR3 totals 14 residues. Germline-derived CDR1 and CDR2 are SGHRS and YFSETQ. V was shortened by 4 bases and J by 4 bases, with 15 bases between the two germline ends. CDR3 region: CASSVQDPAYEQYF. The CDR3 coding sequence is TGCGCCAGCAGCGTGCAGGATCCCGCATACGAGCAGTACTTC.

Here the CDR3 DNA reads TGCGCCAGCAGCTCCGAATTCGGAGGAAAACTGTTTTTT. The encoded protein is CASSSEFGGKLFF. V is TRBV5-1 and J is TRBJ1-4; no reliable D call. The V gene lost 3 bases and the J gene lost 10 bases, with 13 bases spanning the gap. From germline, CDR1 is SGHRS and CDR2 YFSETQ. CDR3 length equals 13 residues.

V and J are TRBV7-2 and TRBJ2-7, with D tentatively TRBD1 (5 bases). Between the trimmed V and J ends, which lost 0 bases and 3 bases, there was a span of 9 bases. CDR3 length: 14 residues. CDR1 SGHTA and CDR2 FQGNSA come from the germline V gene. CDR3: CASSLARQNYEQYF. In nucleotides, the CDR3 is TGTGCCAGCAGCTTAGCGAGACAGAACTACGAGCAGTACTTC.

The chain recombines TRBV29-1 with TRBJ1-1, with D possibly matching TRBD1 (6 bases). The ends were cut back, 3 bases at V and 3 bases at J, with 11 bases in the middle. Germline CDR1 and CDR2: SQVTM and ANQGSEA. This CDR3 has 13 amino acids. The DNA of the CDR3 is TGCAGCGTTGACCAGGGGCTTGACACTGAAGCTTTCTTT. It encodes CSVDQGLDTEAFF.

This chain connects TRBV25-1 to TRBJ2-5; D not certain. CDR3 length equals 13 residues. V dropped 6 bases and J dropped 2 bases, with 10 bases sitting between them. In germline, CDR1 is MGHDK, CDR2 SYGVNS. Here the CDR3 reads CASRTETQETQYF. CDR3 coding DNA: TGTGCCAGCAGGACGGAGACTCAAGAGACCCAGTACTTC.

J is TRBJ2-7 and V is TRBV7-2, with 8 bases fitting TRBD1. Germline trimming cut 3 bases from V and 5 bases from J; bases unmatched to any gene: 9. The CDR3 runs 15 residues. Per the germline V gene, CDR1 is SGHTA and CDR2 is FQGNSA. The CDR3 loop reads CASSLSRGPNNEQYF. CDR3 nucleotides: TGTGCCAGCAGCTTGAGCAGGGGGCCCAATAACGAGCAGTACTTC. Complete variable domain (other parts from reference TRBV7-2 and TRBJ2-7): GAGVSQSPSNKVTEKGKDVELRCDPISGHTALYWYRQSLGQGLEFLIYFQGNSAPDKSGLPSDRFSAERTGGSVSTLTIQRTQQEDSAVYLCASSLSRGPNNEQYFGPGTRLTVT.

This clone was counted only a few times. The chain carries TRBV28 and TRBJ1-5; 11 bases match TRBD1. CDR1 and CDR2 (germline): MDHEN, SYDVKM. V trimming: 7 bases; J trimming: 6 bases; junction bases outside the gene matches: 2. CDR3 size: 13 residues. The CDR3 is CASTGQGGQPQHF. The CDR3 DNA reads as TGTGCCAGCACGGGACAGGGGGGTCAGCCCCAGCATTTT.

This chain links TRBV9 with TRBJ1-3; 11 nucleotides line up with TRBD1. This CDR3 comprises 15 residues. The junction had 2 bases not matched to a gene; V was cut back by 0 bases and J by 6 bases. Germline-derived CDR1 and CDR2 are SGDLS and YYNGEE. CDR3 bases: TGTGCCAGCAGCGTAGAAGGACAGGGGGCAAACACCATATATTTT. This sequence encodes CASSVEGQGANTIYF.

This chain links TRBV27 with TRBJ2-7, with 7 positions matching TRBD2. This CDR3 spans 15 amino acids. The germline V gene has CDR1 MNHEY and CDR2 SMNVEV (reference sequence). The V gene end was trimmed by 5 bases and the J gene end by 7 bases; junction bases not matched to a gene: 14. The CDR3 loop reads CASSRAASGIGEQYF. The CDR3 coding sequence is TGTGCCAGCAGTCGCGCGGCTAGCGGAATAGGGGAGCAGTACTTC.

The rearrangement joins TRBV5-4 to TRBJ1-1; D perhaps matches TRBD1 (5 bases). There are 15 residues in the CDR3. V lost 6 bases and J 5 bases, leaving 20 bases between the germline ends. Germline V gene sequence: CDR1 SGHNT, CDR2 YYREEE (reference sequence). CDR3 in DNA: TGTGCCAGCAACGTCAAAGGGGAAATTGGGACTGAAGCTTTCTTT. Translated: CASNVKGEIGTEAFF.

This sequence joins TRBV7-3 and TRBJ2-1; 9 bases fit TRBD2. V gave up 5 bases and J gave up 5 bases; unmatched junction bases: 13. There are 17 residues in the CDR3. Germline-derived CDR1 and CDR2 are SGHTA and FQGTGA. For the CDR3, the DNA is TGTGCCAGCAGCCGACGGTCGGGGCTAGCGGGAAACAATGAGCAGTTCTTC. Residues: CASSRRSGLAGNNEQFF.

The chain couples TRBV19 to TRBJ1-2, with 8 bases fitting TRBD1. V trimming: 4 bases; J trimming: 4 bases; junction bases outside the gene matches: 8. This CDR3 spans 15 amino acids. Per germline, CDR1 LNHDA and CDR2 SQIVND (reference sequence). The DNA for the CDR3 is TGTGCCAGTAGTAAGGACAGGGAATTCTCCTATGGCTACACCTTC. Amino acids: CASSKDREFSYGYTF. The full variable domain, its missing parts supplied by reference TRBV19 and TRBJ1-2, is DGGITQSPKYLFRKEGQNVTLSCEQNLNHDAMYWYRQDPGQGLRLIYYSQIVNDFQKGDIAEGYSVSREKKESFPLTVTSAQKNPTAFYLCASSKDREFSYGYTFGSGTRLTVV.

The rearrangement links TRBV30 to TRBJ2-2, with 7 bases aligning to TRBD2. The CDR3 consists of 15 residues. The ends lost 1 base at V and 4 bases at J; junction bases unmatched: 6. CDR1 is GTSNPN and CDR2 is SVGIG in the germline V gene (reference sequence). The CDR3 sequence is CAWSGIAGRTGELFF. CDR3 bases: TGTGCCTGGAGTGGAATAGCGGGCCGCACCGGGGAGCTGTTTTTT.

As DNA, the CDR3 is TGTGCCAGTAGCCCAGGGCTTCAACTAGCGGGACTATACGAGCAGTACTTC. Amino acid sequence: CASSPGLQLAGLYEQYF. The chain uses TRBV19 and TRBJ2-7, with 10 bases lining up with TRBD2. Germline CDR1 LNHDA, CDR2 SQIVND (reference sequence). The length of the CDR3 is 17 residues. Unmatched junction bases numbered 15, after V lost 6 bases and J lost 4 bases.

Concerning this clone: Compared with germline, one end of the junction differs, possibly owing to a read error. The chain uses TRBV4-1 and TRBJ2-7; 7 bases are shared with TRBD2. Per germline, CDR1 MGHRA and CDR2 YSYEKL. The CDR3 has 15 residues. CDR3 sequence: CASNQDVPSGYEQYF. The CDR3 DNA reads TGCGCCAGCAACCAAGATGTACCTAGCGGTTACGAGCAGTACTTC.

This chain joins TRBV5-1 and TRBJ1-2; D perhaps matches TRBD1 (5 bases). V lost 7 bases and J lost 2, with 15 bases in between. Germline V gives CDR1 SGHRS, CDR2 YFSETQ. The CDR3 loop spans 14 amino acids. The CDR3 DNA reads TGCGCCAGCTCCGGGGGTAATGTGAACTATGGCTACACCTTC. It translates to CASSGGNVNYGYTF.

The V and J genes are TRBV2 and TRBJ2-3, with 8 bases fitting TRBD1. Germline-derived CDR1 and CDR2 are SNHLY and FYNNEI. With V trimmed by 5 bases and J by 2 bases, 3 bases remained unmatched. The CDR3 length is 14 residues. The CDR3 region is CASSRQGPTDTQYF. CDR3 sequence (DNA): TGTGCCAGCAGTCGACAGGGGCCCACAGATACGCAGTATTTT.

The chain couples TRBV5-4 to TRBJ2-3; D ambiguous. The V end lost 0 bases, the J end lost 1 base, and 3 bases lay between the germline ends. CDR1 SGHNT and CDR2 YYREEE come from the germline V gene (reference sequence). The CDR3 has 13 residues. CDR3 protein: CASSLAGTDTQYF. CDR3 DNA sequence: TGTGCCAGCAGCTTGGCCGGCACAGATACGCAGTATTTT. The full variable domain, with the rest looked up from reference TRBV5-4 and TRBJ2-3, is ETGVTQSPTHLIKTRGQQVTLRCSSQSGHNTVSWYQQALGQGPQFIFQYYREEENGRGNFPPRFSGLQFPNYSSELNVNALELDDSALYLCASSLAGTDTQYFGPGTRLTVL.

The CDR3 loop is CATSRSTGGLANYGYTF. The CDR3 bases are TGTGCCACCAGCAGGTCGACAGGGGGCCTTGCTAACTATGGCTACACCTTC. V gene TRBV15 combines with J gene TRBJ1-2; 10 bases align to TRBD1. The CDR3 loop spans 17 amino acids. CDR1 and CDR2 (germline): LNHNV, YYDKDF (reference sequence). Unmatched junction bases numbered 7, after V lost 3 bases and J lost 0 bases.